This entry lists 3 T cell receptor beta chains sequenced from one sample in a study of blood T cell repertoires in COVID-19. Profiled with immunoSEQ multiplex PCR; TCRdb holds only in-frame clones, not every one. The data contain some 180,000 clones, around 82% of them singletons. The sequenced material came from peripheral blood. These receptors all come from an elderly woman with acute or convalescent COVID-19.

V usage is TRBV6-2 or TRBV6-3 and J usage is TRBJ1-2; a weak D match, TRBD1 (6 bases). The CDR3 sequence is 13 residues long. Per germline, CDR1 MNHEY and CDR2 SVGEGT. V lost 2 bases to trimming and J lost 2 bases, with 6 bases between them. CDR3 amino acids: CASSYGGNYGYTF. The CDR3, as DNA: TGTGCCAGCAGTTACGGGGGCAACTATGGCTACACCTTC.

The rearrangement uses TRBV4-1 and TRBJ2-7; TRBD1 agrees at 8 bases. From germline, CDR1 is MGHRA and CDR2 YSYEKL. This CDR3 spans 18 amino acids. Trimming took 0 bases from V and 4 from J; bases not matched to a gene: 14. CDR3 sequence reads: CASSQEVSGPGGGYEQYF. CDR3 nucleotides: TGCGCCAGCAGCCAAGAAGTTTCAGGGCCAGGGGGCGGGTACGAGCAGTACTTC.

The chain recombines TRBV7-9 with TRBJ1-2; no clear D gene. Germline lookup yields CDR1 SEHNR and CDR2 FQNEAQ (reference sequence). Trimming removed 5 bases from V and 3 bases from J, with 13 bases in between. The CDR3 runs 14 residues. CDR3 residues: CASSQDLVHYGYTF. In DNA, the CDR3 is TGTGCCAGCAGCCAGGATTTGGTCCACTATGGCTACACCTTC.